A single sample gave rise to the 9 T cell receptor beta chains below, sequenced in a study of Graves' ophthalmopathy and Graves' hyperthyroidism. RNA transcripts were the template, and TCR beta CDR3 regions were amplified from them. An opening RT-PCR round employed HTBI primers and preceded a second-round multiplex PCR. TCRdb re-analysed the multiplex PCR reads in MiXCR, keeping a single row per CDR3 protein. The sample has some 360,000 distinct CDR3 sequences; about a sixth are singletons. Input material: peripheral blood. The receptor set was obtained from an adult woman with stable Graves' hyperthyroidism.

This clonotype was seen more than once but under ten times. This chain connects TRBV5-8 to TRBJ2-5, with D perhaps matching TRBD1 (5 bases). This CDR3 is built from 15 residues. Germline V gene lookup returns CDR1 SGHTS and CDR2 YDEGEE. Trimming removed 0 bases from V and 2 bases from J, with 11 bases in between. The CDR3: CASSLAGRAQETQYF. The CDR3 DNA sequence: TGTGCCAGCAGCTTGGCCGGCAGGGCACAAGAGACCCAGTACTTC.

This chain uses TRBV20-1 with TRBJ1-6; D possibly corresponds to TRBD1 (5 bases). Germline V gene data show CDR1 as DFQATT and CDR2 as SNEGSKA (reference sequence). CDR3 size: 14 residues. The ends were cut back, 3 bases at V and 10 bases at J, with 16 bases in the middle. The CDR3 region has the DNA TGCAGTGCTAGGAGGGACCTAACTACATCACCCCTCCACTTT. This gives the protein CSARRDLTTSPLHF.

This clonotype was observed many times. This chain connects TRBV2 to TRBJ1-1; D is undetermined. V lost 4 bases, J lost 5 bases, and 14 bases lay in between. CDR3 length equals 14 residues. The V gene's germline CDR1 is SNHLY and CDR2 FYNNEI. The CDR3 sequence: CASSVEGKVTEAFF. CDR3 bases: TGTGCCAGCAGTGTAGAAGGGAAGGTGACTGAAGCTTTCTTT.

Ten or more counts support this clonotype. The chain's CDR3 is CASSLRRDSFYGYTF. The CDR3 bases are TGTGCCAGCAGCTTAAGACGGGACAGTTTCTATGGCTACACCTTC. The chain carries TRBV7-2 and TRBJ1-2; 7 bases agree with TRBD1. Germline values: CDR1 SGHTA, CDR2 FQGNSA. The CDR3 loop spans 15 amino acids. J gave up 4 bases and V 2 bases, and 7 bases lay outside the gene matches.

This clonotype has a count of ten or more. The chain combines TRBV15 with TRBJ1-2, with D possibly TRBD1 on 5 matching bases. Trimming pared 3 bases from V and 2 bases from J, leaving 7 bases between. CDR3 length: 13 residues. Germline CDR1 and CDR2: LNHNV and YYDKDF (reference sequence). In DNA form, the CDR3 reads TGTGCCACCAGCAGTGACAGAAACTATGGCTACACCTTC. It yields the protein CATSSDRNYGYTF.

This clonotype was counted many times. The CDR3 sequence is CASSSVQTAQPQHF. The CDR3 coding sequence is TGTGCCAGCAGCTCAGTTCAGACAGCCCAGCCCCAGCATTTT. The rearrangement uses TRBV7-8 and TRBJ1-5, with D tentatively TRBD1 (5 bases). This CDR3 is 14 amino acids long. Germline assignment: CDR1 SGHVS and CDR2 FQNEAQ. V was pared by 4 bases and J by 7 bases, with 14 bases between.

The sample holds many counts of this clonotype. The rearrangement links TRBV20-1 to TRBJ2-5, with 12 bases identical to TRBD2. Germline lookup yields CDR1 DFQATT and CDR2 SNEGSKA (reference sequence). The CDR3 extends over 14 amino acids. Trimming cost V 5 bases and J 5 bases; bases outside gene matches: 6. CDR3 DNA: TGCAGTGCTCTACGGACTAGCGGGACCGAGACCCAGTACTTC. As protein: CSALRTSGTETQYF.

V gene TRBV27 combines with J gene TRBJ1-5; D is ambiguous. Germline V gene sequence: CDR1 MNHEY, CDR2 SMNVEV (reference sequence). The CDR3 is 16 residues long. With 5 bases removed from V and 7 bases from J, the gap between germline ends came to 21 bases. The CDR3 loop is CASSPPSGSVRQPQHF. The CDR3, as DNA: TGTGCCAGCAGTCCACCATCGGGGTCGGTCAGGCAGCCCCAGCATTTT.

This clonotype showed up many times. The rearrangement joins TRBV12-3 or TRBV12-4 to TRBJ2-7; TRBD2 matches at 10 bases. Unmatched junction bases numbered 5, after V lost 5 bases and J lost 1 base. CDR3 size: 15 residues. CDR3 sequence reads: CASSAGTSASYEQYF. CDR3 DNA sequence: TGTGCCAGCAGTGCCGGGACTAGCGCTTCCTACGAGCAGTACTTC.